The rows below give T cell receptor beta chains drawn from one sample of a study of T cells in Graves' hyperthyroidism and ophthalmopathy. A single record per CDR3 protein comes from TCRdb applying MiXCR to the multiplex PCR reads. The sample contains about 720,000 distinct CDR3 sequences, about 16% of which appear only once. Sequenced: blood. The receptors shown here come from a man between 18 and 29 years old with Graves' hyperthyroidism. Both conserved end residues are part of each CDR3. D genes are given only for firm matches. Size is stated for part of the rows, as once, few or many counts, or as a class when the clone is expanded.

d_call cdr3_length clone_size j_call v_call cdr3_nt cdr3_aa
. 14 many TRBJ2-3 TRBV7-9 TGTGCCAGCAGCCCCTCAGCAGGTGGCGATACGCAGTATTTT CASSPSAGGDTQYF
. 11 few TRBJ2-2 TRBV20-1 TGCAGTGCTTCCCCTACCGGGGAGCTGTTTTTT CSASPTGELFF
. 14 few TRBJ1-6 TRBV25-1 TGTGCCAGCAGTGAATTGGGGGGAGGTTCACCCCTCCACTTT CASSELGGGSPLHF
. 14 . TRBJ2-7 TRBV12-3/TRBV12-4 TGTGCCAGCAGTTTGAACGGGCCCTCCTACGAGCAGTACTTC CASSLNGPSYEQYF
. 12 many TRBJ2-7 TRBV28 TGTGCCAGCGGGGTTGGCTCCTACGAGCAGTACTTC CASGVGSYEQYF
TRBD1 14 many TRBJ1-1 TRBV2 TGTGCCAGCAGGGGGACAGGGTGGGCCACTGAAGCTTTCTTT CASRGTGWATEAFF
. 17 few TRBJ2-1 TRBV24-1 TGTGCCACCAGTGACCCCGGGATCAAGGGACAACAGAATGAGCAGTTCTTC CATSDPGIKGQQNEQFF
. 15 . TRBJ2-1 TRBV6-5 TGTGCCAGCAGTTACTCGAGAGGCGGGGCGATCGCGCAGTTCTTC CASSYSRGGAIAQFF
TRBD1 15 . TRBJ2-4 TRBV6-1 TGTGCCAGCAGTCCTCAGGGGGCGGGCAAAAACATTCAGTACTTC CASSPQGAGKNIQYF
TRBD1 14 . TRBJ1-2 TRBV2 TGTGCCAGCAGCCACCCCAGGACAGGGCACGGCTACACCTTC CASSHPRTGHGYTF
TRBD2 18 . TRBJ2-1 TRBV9 TGCGCCAGCAGCCCCGGGGTAGCGGGAGGGCACCTCTACAATGAGCAGTTCTTC CASSPGVAGGHLYNEQFF
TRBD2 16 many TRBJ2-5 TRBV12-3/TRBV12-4 TGTGCCAGCAGTTTATTGCCTAGCGGTCGATCCGAGACCCAGTACTTC CASSLLPSGRSETQYF
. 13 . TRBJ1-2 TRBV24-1 TGTGCCACCAGTGATTTCTGGGGGCGAGGCTACACCTTC CATSDFWGRGYTF
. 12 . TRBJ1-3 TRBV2 TGTGCCAGCAGTGACAGGGCTAACACCATATATTTT CASSDRANTIYF
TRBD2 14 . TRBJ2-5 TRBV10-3 TGTGCCATCAGTGACCCGCTAGCGGGGGAGACCCAGTACTTC CAISDPLAGETQYF
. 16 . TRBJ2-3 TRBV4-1 TGCGCCAGCAGCCAAGGCCACACCAGTTTCACAGATACGCAGTATTTT CASSQGHTSFTDTQYF
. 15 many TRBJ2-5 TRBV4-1 TGCGCCAGCAGCCAAGAAGGAGCTAGGCAAGAGACCCAGTACTTC CASSQEGARQETQYF
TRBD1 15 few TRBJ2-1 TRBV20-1 TGCAGTGCTAGAGATGCGGGACAGGGTAACAATGAGCAGTTCTTC CSARDAGQGNNEQFF
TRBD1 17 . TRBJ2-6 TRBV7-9 TGTGCCAGCAGCTTTGGACAGGGCGGGGCTGGGGCCAACGTCCTGACTTTC CASSFGQGGAGANVLTF
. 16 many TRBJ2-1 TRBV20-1 TGCAGTGCTCCCAACGTGGGTACCCACGTGGGAAATGAGCAGTTCTTC CSAPNVGTHVGNEQFF
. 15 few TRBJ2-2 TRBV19 TGTGCCAGTAGTATCTTTGCGGGGAACACCGGGGAGCTGTTTTTT CASSIFAGNTGELFF
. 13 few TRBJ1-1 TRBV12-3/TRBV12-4 TGTGCCAGCAGTTTTTCCCCAGGGCGTGAAGCTTTCTTT CASSFSPGREAFF
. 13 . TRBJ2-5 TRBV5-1 TGCGCCAGCAGCACCTACAGGGTTGGGGCCCAGTACTTC CASSTYRVGAQYF
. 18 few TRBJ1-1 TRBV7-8 TGTGCCAGCAGCTTCTGGGGAGCTAGCAGACGTTTGAACACTGAAGCTTTCTTT CASSFWGASRRLNTEAFF
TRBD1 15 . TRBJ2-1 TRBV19 TGTGCCAGTAGTATAGACGGGGGACAGGGCAATGAGCAGTTCTTC CASSIDGGQGNEQFF
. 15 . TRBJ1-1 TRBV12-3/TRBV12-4 TGTGCCAGCAGTATTATTCAGAGGGCGGACACTGAAGCTTTCTTT CASSIIQRADTEAFF
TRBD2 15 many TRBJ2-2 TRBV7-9 TGTGCCAGCAGCTTCGCTAGCGGGTTCACCGGGGAGCTGTTTTTT CASSFASGFTGELFF
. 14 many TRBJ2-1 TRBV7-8 TGTGCCAGCAGCTTAGAGGTAACGGTTGTTGAGCAGTTCTTC CASSLEVTVVEQFF
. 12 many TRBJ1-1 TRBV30 TGTGCCTGGAACGGGGGGAACACTGAAGCTTTCTTT CAWNGGNTEAFF
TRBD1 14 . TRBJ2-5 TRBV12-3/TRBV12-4 TGTGCCAGCAGTCGCCGGGACAGTCAAGAGACCCAGCACTTC CASSRRDSQETQHF
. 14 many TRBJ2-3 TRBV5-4 TGTGCCAGCAGCTTCATCACTAGCACAGATACGCAGTATTTT CASSFITSTDTQYF
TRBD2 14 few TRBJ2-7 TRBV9 TGTGCCAGCAGCGTAGGCGGGAGCCCCTCCGAGCAGTACTTC CASSVGGSPSEQYF
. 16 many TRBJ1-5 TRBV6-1 TGTGCCAGCAGTGACGAAGGGAGGGGTGGCAATCAGCCCCAGCATTTT CASSDEGRGGNQPQHF
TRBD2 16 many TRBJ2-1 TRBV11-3 TGTGCCAGCAGCCGGGGGGGGCTAGCTGGCTACAATGAGCAGTTCTTC CASSRGGLAGYNEQFF
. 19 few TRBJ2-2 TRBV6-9 TGTGCCAGCAGTTACACCGCAGGGGACCCAAACACGAACACCGGGGAGCTGTTTTTT CASSYTAGDPNTNTGELFF
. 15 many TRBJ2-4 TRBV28 TGTGCCAGCACCCTCGGGCATTGGGTAAAAAACATTCAGTACTTC CASTLGHWVKNIQYF
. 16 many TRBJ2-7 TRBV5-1 TGCGCCAGCAGCTTGGCATTCCGGGACGGCTTCTACGAGCAGTACTTC CASSLAFRDGFYEQYF
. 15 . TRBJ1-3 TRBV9 TGTGCCAGCAGCGTAGGGCATAATGCTGGAAACACCATATATTTT CASSVGHNAGNTIYF
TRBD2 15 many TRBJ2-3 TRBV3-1 TGTGCCAGCAGCCACTTAGCGGGAGCAGGAGATACGCAGTATTTT CASSHLAGAGDTQYF
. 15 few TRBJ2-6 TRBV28 TGTGCCAGCACCGTTGACAGATCTGGGGCCAACGTCCTGACTTTC CASTVDRSGANVLTF
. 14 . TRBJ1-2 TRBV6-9 TGTGCCAGCAGTTACAAAGGCGAAGGGCATGGCTACACCTTC CASSYKGEGHGYTF
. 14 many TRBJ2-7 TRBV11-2 TGTGCCAGCACCGTCGGGTTGAGCTCCTACGAGCAGTACTTC CASTVGLSSYEQYF
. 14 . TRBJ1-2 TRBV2 TGTGCCAGCAGTGTCTCAGATACTAACTATGGCTACACCTTC CASSVSDTNYGYTF
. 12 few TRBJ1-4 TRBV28 TGTGCCAGCAGTTTAGGCAGGGCCGGACTGTTTTTT CASSLGRAGLFF
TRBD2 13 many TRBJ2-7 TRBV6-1 TGTGCCAGCCGGAGGCATAGCGGGTACGAGCAGTACTTC CASRRHSGYEQYF
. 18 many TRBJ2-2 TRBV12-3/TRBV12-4 TGTGCCAGCAGTCCCCTAGGCAGCGCTGCGCCGAGCACCGGGGAGCTGTTTTTT CASSPLGSAAPSTGELFF
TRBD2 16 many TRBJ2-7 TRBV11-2 TGTGCCAGCAGCTTAGATCTGCTAGCGGGGGCCTACGAGCAGTACTTC CASSLDLLAGAYEQYF
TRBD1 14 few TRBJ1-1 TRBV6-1 TGTGCCAGCAGTTGGGCAGGGGGCACCACTGAAGCTTTCTTT CASSWAGGTTEAFF
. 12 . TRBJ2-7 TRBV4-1 TGCGCCAGCAGTCCCCCCCATGGAGAGCAGTACTTC CASSPPHGEQYF
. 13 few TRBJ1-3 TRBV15 TGTGCCACCAGCAGAGATCCCCCGGACACCATATATTTT CATSRDPPDTIYF
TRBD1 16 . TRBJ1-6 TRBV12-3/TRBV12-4 TGTGCCAGCATCCTAAGACGGGACAGGAGGCGTTCACCCCTCCACTTT CASILRRDRRRSPLHF
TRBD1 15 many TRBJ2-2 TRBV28 TGTGCCAGCAGTCGGGACAGGGGGCCCACCGGGGAGCTGTTTTTT CASSRDRGPTGELFF
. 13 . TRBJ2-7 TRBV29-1 TGCAGCGTTGAACGGCAGGCAGGGTACGAGCAGTACTTC CSVERQAGYEQYF
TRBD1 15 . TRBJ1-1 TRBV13 TGTGCCAGCAGCTTAGCCGCGACAGGGGACACTGAAGCTTTCTTT CASSLAATGDTEAFF